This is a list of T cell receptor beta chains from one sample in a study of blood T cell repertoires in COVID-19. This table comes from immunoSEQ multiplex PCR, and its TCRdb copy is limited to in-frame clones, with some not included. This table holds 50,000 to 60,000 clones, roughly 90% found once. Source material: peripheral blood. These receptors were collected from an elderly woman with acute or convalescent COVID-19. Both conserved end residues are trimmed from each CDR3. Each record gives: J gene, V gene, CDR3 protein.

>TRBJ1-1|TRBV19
APQADLGQGDTEAF
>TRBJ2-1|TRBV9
ASSLAGGGNEQF
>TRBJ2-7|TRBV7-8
ASSQGLTSSYEQY
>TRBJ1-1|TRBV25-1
ASSESGSPNTEAF
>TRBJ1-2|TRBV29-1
SAGTDYGYT
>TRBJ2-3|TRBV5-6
ASSPLWGGSTDTQY
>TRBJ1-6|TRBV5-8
ASRDYRGQSGSPLH
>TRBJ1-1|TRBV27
ASSPGHMNTEAF
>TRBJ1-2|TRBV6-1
ASSEGDRAVYGYT
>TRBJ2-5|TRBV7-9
ASSPGLAGDLETQY
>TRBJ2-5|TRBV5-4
ASSFSGNQETQY
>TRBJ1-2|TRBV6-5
ASSYSVGYGYT
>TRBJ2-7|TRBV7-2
ASSLESGTSVYEQY
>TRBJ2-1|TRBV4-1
ASSQEPGTGWGEQF
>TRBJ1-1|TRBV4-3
ASSQQQDQFEAF
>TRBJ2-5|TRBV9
ASSVAAGFQETQY
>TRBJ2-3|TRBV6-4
ASSDQQGLAGGPSTDTQY
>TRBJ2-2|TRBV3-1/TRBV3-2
ASSQAGLAANTGELF
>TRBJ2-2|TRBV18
ASSPLDRASWGTGELF
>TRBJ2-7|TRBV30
AWRASGEQY
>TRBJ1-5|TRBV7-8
ASSLAAVYSNQPQH
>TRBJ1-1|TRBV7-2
ASSLVVPQPAF
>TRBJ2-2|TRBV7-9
ASSSGQGNTGELF
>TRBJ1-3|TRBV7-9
ASRGVSGNTIY
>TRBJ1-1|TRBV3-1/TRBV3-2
ASSKEGGLTEAF
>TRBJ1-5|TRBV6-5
ASRRGQGAAQPQH
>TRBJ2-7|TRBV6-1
ASSENWTGEQY
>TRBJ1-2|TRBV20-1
SASADYGYT
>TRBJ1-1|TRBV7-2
ASSLSYENTEAF
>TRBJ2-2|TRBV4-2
ASSQVGTSGFGELF
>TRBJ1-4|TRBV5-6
ASSGRATNEKLF
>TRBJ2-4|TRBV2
ASSGRAGVDKNIQY
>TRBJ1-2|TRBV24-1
ATSDGHTGYT
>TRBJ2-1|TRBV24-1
ATSGPLAGDRNEQF
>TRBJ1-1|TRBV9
ASSVGRYTEAF
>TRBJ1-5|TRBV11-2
ASSLEGGQPQH
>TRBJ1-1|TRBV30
AWSVATGRSTEAF
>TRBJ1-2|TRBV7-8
ASSGDRGRGYT
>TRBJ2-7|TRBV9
ASSVGDSGSSYEQY
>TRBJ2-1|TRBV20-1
SASTRTLGNEQF
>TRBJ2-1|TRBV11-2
ASSLSSGSYNEQF
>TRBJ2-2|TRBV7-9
ASSPSGRSGELF
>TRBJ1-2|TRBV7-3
ASSLNDPGTGSYT
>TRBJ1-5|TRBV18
ASGTGGGNQPQH